The 17 T cell receptor beta chains reported below all come from one sample, sequenced in a study of cytomegalovirus exposure and HLA in healthy donors. Primers: 60 Vbeta forward and 13 Jbeta reverse. This table comes from immunoSEQ multiplex PCR, and its TCRdb copy is limited to in-frame clones, with some not included. This sample contains over 100,000 clones. The sample comprised PBMCs. The receptors derive from a man in his forties or fifties in good health and CMV-seropositive.

The J gene is TRBJ2-6, the V gene TRBV27; D remains ambiguous. Trimming pared 6 bases from V and 0 bases from J, leaving 12 bases between. CDR3 length: 16 amino acids. Germline-derived CDR1 and CDR2 are MNHEY and SMNVEV (reference sequence). The CDR3 DNA reads TGTGCCAGCAGCCCCTCCTCACTCTCTGGGGCCAACGTCCTGACTTTC. Residues: CASSPSSLSGANVLTF.

The chain couples TRBV27 to TRBJ2-2; TRBD2 matches 8 bases. Germline V gene sequence: CDR1 MNHEY, CDR2 SMNVEV (reference sequence). Losses at the gene ends were 8 bases for V and 11 bases for J; bases not matched to a gene: 19. The CDR3 runs to 16 residues. CDR3: CASGLVGPAGVGELFF. CDR3 nucleotide sequence: TGTGCCAGCGGACTTGTAGGGCCAGCGGGAGTCGGTGAGCTGTTTTTT.

The chain links TRBV20-1 to TRBJ1-2, with D unresolved. The CDR3 runs to 10 residues. V lost 4 bases and J 5 bases, leaving 5 bases between the germline ends. Germline V gives CDR1 DFQATT, CDR2 SNEGSKA (reference sequence). The CDR3 DNA is TGCAGTGCTACTGTGTATGGCTACACCTTC. Amino acids: CSATVYGYTF.

V and J are TRBV5-1 and TRBJ1-5; 12 nucleotides agree with TRBD1. Germline V gives CDR1 SGHRS, CDR2 YFSETQ. This CDR3 has 15 residues. The trim removed 4 bases at V and 6 bases at J, leaving 5 bases unmatched. The CDR3 loop is CASSPGQGAIQPQHF. CDR3 nucleotides: TGCGCCAGCAGCCCGGGACAGGGGGCTATTCAGCCCCAGCATTTT.

V and J are TRBV18 and TRBJ2-1, with 9 bases aligning to TRBD1. The CDR3 loop spans 17 amino acids. V was pared by 2 bases and J by 5 bases, with 10 bases of the junction left unmatched. The germline V gene has CDR1 KGHSH and CDR2 LQKENI. CDR3 nucleotide sequence: TGTGCCAGCTCACCAAACAGGGGGCTAGCCGGAAACAATGAGCAGTTCTTC. This gives the protein CASSPNRGLAGNNEQFF.

The rearrangement joins TRBV7-9 to TRBJ2-2; 10 bases agree with TRBD2. CDR1 SEHNR and CDR2 FQNEAQ come from the germline V gene (reference sequence). Trimming removed 5 bases from V and 1 base from J; junction bases left unmatched: 7. The CDR3 loop spans 17 amino acids. This CDR3 reads CASSPPPSGGNTGELFF. In DNA form, the CDR3 reads TGTGCCAGCAGCCCTCCCCCTAGCGGGGGGAACACCGGGGAGCTGTTTTTT.

J is TRBJ1-5 and V is TRBV7-9, with D perhaps matching TRBD1 (5 bases). The CDR3 contains 14 residues. CDR1 is SEHNR and CDR2 is FQNEAQ in the germline V gene (reference sequence). The V end was cut by 3 bases, the J end by 7 bases, with 13 bases between. Here the CDR3 reads CASSFGGVNQPQHF. The CDR3 DNA follows: TGTGCCAGCAGCTTTGGAGGGGTTAACCAGCCCCAGCATTTT.

The chain joins TRBV6-5 to TRBJ1-4, with D possibly being TRBD1 (5 bases). Germline CDR1 MNHEY, CDR2 SVGAGI. Between the trimmed V and J ends, which lost 8 bases and 7 bases, there was a span of 11 bases. This CDR3 spans 12 amino acids. CDR3 in amino acids: CASGGKGEKLFF. The CDR3 DNA reads as TGTGCCAGCGGGGGGAAAGGTGAAAAACTGTTTTTT.

The J gene is TRBJ1-4, the V gene TRBV4-3; 7 nucleotides align to TRBD1. CDR3 length: 18 residues. Per germline, CDR1 LGHNA and CDR2 YSLEER. V was clipped by 0 bases and J by 0 bases; unmatched bases: 7. The CDR3 loop is CASSQDDRDLATNEKLFF. Written as DNA, the CDR3 is TGCGCCAGCAGCCAAGATGACAGGGACCTTGCAACTAATGAAAAACTGTTTTTT.

This sequence joins TRBV5-4 and TRBJ2-3; TRBD2 matches at 12 bases. V dropped 3 bases and J dropped 3; count of bases not matched to a gene: 8. Germline values: CDR1 SGHNT, CDR2 YYREEE (reference sequence). There are 17 residues in the CDR3. DNA for the CDR3: TGTGCCAGCAGCTCAGGACTAGCGGGGCCAAAGACAGATACGCAGTATTTT. Protein: CASSSGLAGPKTDTQYF. The entire variable domain, with the rest obtained from reference TRBV5-4 and TRBJ2-3, is as follows: ETGVTQSPTHLIKTRGQQVTLRCSSQSGHNTVSWYQQALGQGPQFIFQYYREEENGRGNFPPRFSGLQFPNYSSELNVNALELDDSALYLCASSSGLAGPKTDTQYFGPGTRLTVL.

This rearrangement joins TRBV27 to TRBJ1-2; D gene unclear. Germline V gene lookup returns CDR1 MNHEY and CDR2 SMNVEV (reference sequence). V lost 4 bases and J lost 0, with 9 bases in between. CDR3 length: 14 residues. For the CDR3, the DNA is TGTGCCAGCAGTTCCACAAAAGCTAACTATGGCTACACCTTC. Translation: CASSSTKANYGYTF.

CDR3 nucleotide sequence: TGTGCCAGCAGCTTACCCGGACTAGCGATAACGGGCGAGCAGTACTTC. It translates to CASSLPGLAITGEQYF. The J gene is TRBJ2-7, the V gene TRBV11-2, with 9 positions matching TRBD2. V lost 2 bases to trimming and J lost 6 bases; unmatched junction nucleotides: 11. The CDR3 totals 16 residues. Germline V gene data show CDR1 as SGHAT and CDR2 as FQNNGV.

This chain links TRBV19 with TRBJ1-5; D gene uncertain. This CDR3 has 15 residues. In germline, CDR1 is LNHDA, CDR2 SQIVND (reference sequence). V was pared by 6 bases and J by 5 bases, with 17 bases between. The CDR3 loop reads CASRREAFSDQPQHF. CDR3 in DNA: TGTGCCAGTAGGAGGGAGGCTTTTTCGGATCAGCCCCAGCATTTT.

The genes are TRBV11-2 and TRBJ2-3; perhaps TRBD1 as D (5 bases). The CDR3 sequence is 15 residues long. Deletions cut 4 bases from V and 5 bases from J, with 16 bases between. Germline V gene sequence: CDR1 SGHAT, CDR2 FQNNGV. CDR3 sequence (DNA): TGTGCCAGCAGCTCCATCACAGGAGCGATAGATACGCAGTATTTT. Its translation: CASSSITGAIDTQYF.

This chain links TRBV7-9 with TRBJ2-7, with 7 bases that match TRBD2. Germline V gene lookup returns CDR1 SEHNR and CDR2 FQNEAQ (reference sequence). The CDR3 length is 15 residues. The V gene end was trimmed by 7 bases and the J gene end by 0 bases; junction bases not matched to a gene: 9. Here the CDR3 reads CASKAGPHSSYEQYF. The CDR3 DNA reads TGTGCCAGCAAAGCGGGGCCCCACTCCTCCTACGAGCAGTACTTC.

The J gene is TRBJ2-3, the V gene TRBV29-1; TRBD2 is a possible D gene (7 bases). CDR1 SQVTM and CDR2 ANQGSEA come from the germline V gene. The CDR3 consists of 11 residues. The V and J ends lost 7 bases and 6 bases respectively, with 11 bases between them. The CDR3 nucleotides are TGCAGCGCCGAGGGGGGGGATACGCAGTATTTT. Amino acid sequence: CSAEGGDTQYF.

This chain connects TRBV5-6 to TRBJ2-7; TRBD1 matches at 7 bases. The CDR3 length is 16 residues. The germline V gene encodes CDR1 SGHDT and CDR2 YYEEEE. The J segment lost 0 bases and the V segment lost 4 bases, leaving 10 bases of the junction unmatched. Written as DNA, the CDR3 is TGTGCCAGCAGCCGTAGGGACAGCAAGCACTCCTACGAGCAGTACTTC. Translation gives CASSRRDSKHSYEQYF.